This T cell receptor (beta chain) was documented in a study of blood T cell repertoires in COVID-19. Whole-study context: Researchers got acute and convalescent COVID-19 samples from the United States, Italy and Spain.

V dropped 1 base and J dropped 5 bases, with 12 bases sitting between them. Germline CDR1 reads SGHDT; CDR2 reads YYEEEE. The CDR3 is 14 residues long. In the authors' workflow: Reference gene primer amplification gave nucleated cell count estimates. TCRdb's copy holds only in-frame clones and misses some; the assay was immunoSEQ multiplex PCR. V, J and clone size reflect that table, while D and trimming were determined from the DNA. The table records 120,000 or so clones, over 75% of them present only once. The sample comprised peripheral blood. The V call is TRBV5-6, the J call TRBJ2-5; TRBD2 is a possible D gene (6 bases). This clonotype originated in an elderly man with active or convalescent COVID-19. This chain's CDR3 is CASSLRVAGETQYF. As DNA, the CDR3 is TGTGCCAGCAGCTTGAGAGTGGCGGGGGAGACCCAGTACTTC.